The rows below give T cell receptor beta chains drawn from one sample of a study of blood T cell repertoires in COVID-19. Assay used: immunoSEQ multiplex PCR; TCRdb lists only in-frame clones, some missing. The sample contains tens of thousands of clones, around 90% of which appear only once. The specimen was peripheral blood. Source of these receptors: a woman aged 80 or older with COVID-19, enrolled during active disease. Each CDR3 is given with its conserved first and last residue. A D gene is named only where the DNA matches it firmly. Expanded clones get a size class; other rows say once, few or many, or leave the size out.

V	size	J	D	length	DNA	CDR3
TRBV2	few	TRBJ1-5	NA	15	TGTGCCAGCAGTGAAGAGCGGGCAGGTAATCAGCCCCAGCATTTT	CASSEERAGNQPQHF
TRBV19	NA	TRBJ1-2	TRBD1	16	TGTGCCAGTAGTACGAGGACAGGGGATGGTAACTATGGCTACACCTTC	CASSTRTGDGNYGYTF
TRBV6-4	NA	TRBJ1-5	TRBD1	15	TGTGCCAGCAGTGACGCCGACAGGGTTCAGCAGCCCCAGCATTTT	CASSDADRVQQPQHF
TRBV3-1/TRBV3-2	NA	TRBJ2-5	TRBD2	14	TGTGCCAGCAGCCAATGGACTAGCGGGCCCCGGGGGTACTTC	CASSQWTSGPRGYF
TRBV5-1	NA	TRBJ2-7	NA	15	TGCGCCAGCAGCGGCGGGGACGTTCATATGTACGAGCAGTACTTC	CASSGGDVHMYEQYF
TRBV6-5	NA	TRBJ1-1	TRBD1	12	TGTGCCAGCAGACGAGGACAGGGGATAGCTTTCTTT	CASRRGQGIAFF
TRBV5-4	NA	TRBJ2-1	TRBD2	16	TGTGCCAGCAGCCCGAGCTCGGGGGGATCCTTTGATGAGCAGTTCTTC	CASSPSSGGSFDEQFF
TRBV9	NA	TRBJ1-4	TRBD1	16	TGTGCCAGCAGCCCTGGGGCGGGACAGCGAAGTGAAAAACTGTTTTTT	CASSPGAGQRSEKLFF
TRBV4-1	NA	TRBJ2-1	TRBD2	15	TGCGCCAGACTCACTAGCGGGGGTGTAAGGGGTGAGCAGTTCTTC	CARLTSGGVRGEQFF
TRBV18	NA	TRBJ2-3	NA	15	TGTGCCAGCTCACCGGGGACTCCTAGCACAGATACGCAGTATTTT	CASSPGTPSTDTQYF
TRBV9	NA	TRBJ2-2	NA	15	TGTGCCAGCAGTGCGGGACAGCAATACACCGGGGAGCTGTTTTTT	CASSAGQQYTGELFF
TRBV11-2	NA	TRBJ1-5	NA	14	TGTGCCAGCAGCTTAGATCAGACTATTCAGCCCCAGCATTTT	CASSLDQTIQPQHF
TRBV3-1/TRBV3-2	NA	TRBJ2-5	TRBD2	16	TGTGCCAGCAGCCGGACTAGCGGGGGCCTCCAAGAGACCCAGTACTTC	CASSRTSGGLQETQYF
TRBV9	few	TRBJ1-5	NA	16	TGTGCCAGCAGCGTAGGCAGGGATTTCGGCAATCAGCCCCAGCATTTT	CASSVGRDFGNQPQHF
TRBV7-3	NA	TRBJ2-1	NA	15	TGTGCCAGCAGCTTAACGGGTCAGACACACAATGAGCAGTTCTTC	CASSLTGQTHNEQFF
TRBV28	few	TRBJ2-3	TRBD1	17	TGTGCCAGCAGTCCACCCCGGGACAGGGGGCTTCCAGATACGCAGTATTTT	CASSPPRDRGLPDTQYF
TRBV2	NA	TRBJ1-6	NA	14	TGTGCCAGCAGTGATCAGGGCTTGAGTTCACCCCTCCACTTT	CASSDQGLSSPLHF
TRBV20-1	NA	TRBJ2-5	TRBD2	15	TGCAGTGCTAGTGTCCAGCGGGGGCAACAAGAGACCCAGTACTTC	CSASVQRGQQETQYF
TRBV19	NA	TRBJ1-2	NA	14	TGTGCCAGTAGTATGGAAGGGGCGCATTATGGCTACACCTTC	CASSMEGAHYGYTF
TRBV4-1	few	TRBJ1-5	NA	15	TGCGCCAGCAGCCAAGACCGACAGTCAAATCAGCCCCAGCATTTT	CASSQDRQSNQPQHF
TRBV29-1	NA	TRBJ2-7	TRBD2	14	TGCAGCGTTGGGAGGACTAGCGGTTCCTACGAGCAGTACTTC	CSVGRTSGSYEQYF
TRBV27	NA	TRBJ1-5	TRBD1	14	TGTGCCAGCAGTTTAGGGCAGGGGGGACAGCCCCAGCATTTT	CASSLGQGGQPQHF
TRBV10-3	NA	TRBJ2-7	TRBD1	12	TGTGCCATCAGTGAGGACAGGGGGGTACAGTACTTC	CAISEDRGVQYF
TRBV29-1	NA	TRBJ1-2	NA	13	TGCAGCGTTGATGGTTCGGGAAGCTATGGCTACACCTTC	CSVDGSGSYGYTF
TRBV6-5	NA	TRBJ2-3	TRBD1	15	TGTGCCAGCAGACAAGGACAGGGGGCCCGAGATACGCAGTATTTT	CASRQGQGARDTQYF
TRBV5-1	NA	TRBJ2-3	TRBD2	18	TGCGCCAGCAGCTTGGCCAGGGCTAGCGGGGCGATCACAGATACGCAGTATTTT	CASSLARASGAITDTQYF
TRBV10-3	few	TRBJ1-3	NA	13	TGTGCCTATCATGCGGAGATCGGAAACACCATATATTTT	CAYHAEIGNTIYF